This TCR beta chain was found in a study of shared clonotypes between healthy human individuals. The CDR3 is made up of 13 amino acids. Germline CDR1 and CDR2: SQVTM and ANQGSEA. The V end was cut by 0 bases, the J end by 2 bases, with 7 bases between. Clones were read by immunoSEQ multiplex PCR, and TCRdb kept only the in-frame ones, dropping some. The sample includes about half a million clones, 79% of them seen just once. This clone has just one count. The J gene is TRBJ1-2, the V gene TRBV29-1; D not resolved. The sequence derives from a middle-aged woman in good health. Some clones in this sample may be carry-over from other donors' samples. The sequencing input was PBMCs. The CDR3 DNA reads TGCAGCGTTGAAGATCCGGACAACTATGGCTACACCTTC. This sequence encodes CSVEDPDNYGYTF.